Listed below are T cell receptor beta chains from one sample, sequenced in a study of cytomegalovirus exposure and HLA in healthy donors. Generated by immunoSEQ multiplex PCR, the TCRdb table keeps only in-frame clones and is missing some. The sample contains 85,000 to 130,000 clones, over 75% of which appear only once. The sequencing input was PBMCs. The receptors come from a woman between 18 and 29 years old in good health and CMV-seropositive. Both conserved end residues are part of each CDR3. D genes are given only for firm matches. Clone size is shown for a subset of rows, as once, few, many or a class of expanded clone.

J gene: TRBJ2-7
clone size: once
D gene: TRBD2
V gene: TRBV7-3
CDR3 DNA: TGTGCCAGCAGCCCGGGGGGTGGCTACGAGCAGTACTTC
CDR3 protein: CASSPGGGYEQYF

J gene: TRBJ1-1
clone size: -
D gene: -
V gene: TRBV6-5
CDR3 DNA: TGTGCCAGCAGTTATAGGGGATGGAACCGCAACACTGAAGCTTTCTTT
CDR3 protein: CASSYRGWNRNTEAFF

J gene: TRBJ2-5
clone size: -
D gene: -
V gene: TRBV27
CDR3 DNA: TGTGCCAGCAGTCCCATAAGGGAGCTGGAGACCCAGTACTTC
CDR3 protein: CASSPIRELETQYF

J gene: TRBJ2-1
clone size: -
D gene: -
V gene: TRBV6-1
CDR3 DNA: TGTGCCAGCAGTGTGAGGGACAATGAGCAGTTCTTC
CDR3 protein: CASSVRDNEQFF

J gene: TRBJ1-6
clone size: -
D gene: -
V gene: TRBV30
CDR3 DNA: TGTGCCTGGAGTGTAACTACCTACTCACCCCTCCACTTT
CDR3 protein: CAWSVTTYSPLHF

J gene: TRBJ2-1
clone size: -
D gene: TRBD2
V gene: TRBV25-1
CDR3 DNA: TGTGCCAGCAGTGAATTGCGGGAGGTCTACAATGAGCAGTTCTTC
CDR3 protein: CASSELREVYNEQFF

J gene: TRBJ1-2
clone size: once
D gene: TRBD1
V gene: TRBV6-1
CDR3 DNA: TGTGCCAGCAGCCCGGGACAGACAGCAGGTGGCTACACCTTC
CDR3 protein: CASSPGQTAGGYTF

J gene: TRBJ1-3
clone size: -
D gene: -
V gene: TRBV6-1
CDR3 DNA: TGTGCCAGCAGTGAATGGACAGCAAACTCTGGAAACACCATATATTTT
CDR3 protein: CASSEWTANSGNTIYF

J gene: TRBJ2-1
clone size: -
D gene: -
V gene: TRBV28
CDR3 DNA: TGTGCCAGCAGCCCATCTATGTGGGAGCAGTTCTTC
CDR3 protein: CASSPSMWEQFF

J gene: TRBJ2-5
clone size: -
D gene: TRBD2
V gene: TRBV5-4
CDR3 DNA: TGTGCCAGCATGACTAGCGGGAGCGGACGAGAGACCCAGTACTTC
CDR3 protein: CASMTSGSGRETQYF

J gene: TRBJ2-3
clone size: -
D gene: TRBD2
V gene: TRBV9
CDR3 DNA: TGTGCCAGCAGCCCCACGACTAGCTCCCGCACAGATACGCAGTATTTT
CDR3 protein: CASSPTTSSRTDTQYF

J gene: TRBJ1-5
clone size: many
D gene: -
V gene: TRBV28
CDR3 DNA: TGTGCCAGCAGTTCGTGGGGGGATTCCGGTAATCAGCCCCAGCATTTT
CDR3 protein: CASSSWGDSGNQPQHF

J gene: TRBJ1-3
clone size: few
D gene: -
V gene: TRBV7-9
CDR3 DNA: TGTGCCAGCAGCCCCAGCGGGGGAAACACCATATATTTT
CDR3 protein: CASSPSGGNTIYF

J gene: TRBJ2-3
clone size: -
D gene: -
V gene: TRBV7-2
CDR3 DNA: TGTGCCAGCAGCGCCCGGGGGGCTGGCACAGATACGCAGTATTTT
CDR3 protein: CASSARGAGTDTQYF

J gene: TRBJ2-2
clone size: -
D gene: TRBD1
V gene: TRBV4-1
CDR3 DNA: TGCGCCAGCAGCTTAACAGGGGGAACCGGGGAGCTGTTTTTT
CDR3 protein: CASSLTGGTGELFF

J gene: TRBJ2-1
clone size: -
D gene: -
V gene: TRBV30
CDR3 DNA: TGTGCCTGGAGTGGGATATTGCCGGGAAGGTGGAATGAGCAGTTCTTC
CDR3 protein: CAWSGILPGRWNEQFF

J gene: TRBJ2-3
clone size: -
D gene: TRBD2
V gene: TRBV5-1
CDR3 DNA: TGCGCCAGCAGCTTGAAGCTACTAGCGGGAGGGAGCACAGATACGCAGTATTTT
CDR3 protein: CASSLKLLAGGSTDTQYF

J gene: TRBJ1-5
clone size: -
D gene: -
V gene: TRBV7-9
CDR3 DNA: TGTGCCAGCAGCGTCGGCGGGGCTAGCAATCAGCCCCAGCATTTT
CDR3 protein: CASSVGGASNQPQHF

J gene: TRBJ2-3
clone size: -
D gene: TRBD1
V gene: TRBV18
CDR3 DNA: TGTGCCAGCTCACCAACCCCGGACAGGGGGCATCGGGATACGCAGTATTTT
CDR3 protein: CASSPTPDRGHRDTQYF

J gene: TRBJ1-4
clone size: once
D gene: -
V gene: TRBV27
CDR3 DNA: TGTGCCAGCAGTCAGGGAGGCGAAAAACTGTTTTTT
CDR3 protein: CASSQGGEKLFF

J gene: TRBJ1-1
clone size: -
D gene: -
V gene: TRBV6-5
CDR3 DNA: TGTGCCAGCAGTCAGGGAACAACTGAAGCTTTCTTT
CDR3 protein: CASSQGTTEAFF

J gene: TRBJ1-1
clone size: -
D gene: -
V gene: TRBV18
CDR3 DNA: TGTGCCAGCTCACCGGGGGGGTTGAACACTGAAGCTTTCTTT
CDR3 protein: CASSPGGLNTEAFF

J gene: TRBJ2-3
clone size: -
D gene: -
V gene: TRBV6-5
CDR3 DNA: TGTGCCAGCAGTTACGGCACAGGATATAGCACAGATACGCAGTATTTT
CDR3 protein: CASSYGTGYSTDTQYF

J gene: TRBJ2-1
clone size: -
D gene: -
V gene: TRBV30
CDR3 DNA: TGTGCCTGGAGTGGCCTAGGGGTCGGTGAGCAGTTCTTC
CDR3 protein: CAWSGLGVGEQFF

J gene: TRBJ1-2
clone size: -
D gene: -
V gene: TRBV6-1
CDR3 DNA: TGTGCCAGCATTAACACAGGGTTGGACTATGGCTACACCTTC
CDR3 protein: CASINTGLDYGYTF

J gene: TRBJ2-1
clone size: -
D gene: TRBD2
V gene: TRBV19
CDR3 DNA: TGTGCCAGTAGTACCCTAGCGGGAGTGTGGGAGCAGTTCTTC
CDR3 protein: CASSTLAGVWEQFF

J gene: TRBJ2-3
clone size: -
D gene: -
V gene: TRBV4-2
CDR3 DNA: TGTGCCAGCAGCCTACTAGACGCGGACACAGATACGCAGTATTTT
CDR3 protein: CASSLLDADTDTQYF

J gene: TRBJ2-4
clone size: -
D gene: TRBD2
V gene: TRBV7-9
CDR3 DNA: TGTGCCAGCAGCTCTCGGACTAGCGGCCCCAGGGACATTCAGTACTTC
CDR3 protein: CASSSRTSGPRDIQYF

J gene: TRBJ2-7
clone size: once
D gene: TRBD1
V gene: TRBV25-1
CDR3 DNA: TGTGCCAGCAGGGGGACAGGGGGCGACTACGAGCAGTACTTC
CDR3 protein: CASRGTGGDYEQYF

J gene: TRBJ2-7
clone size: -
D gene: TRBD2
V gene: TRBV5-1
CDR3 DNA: TGCGCCAGCAGCTTGGCGTCTAGCGGGAGCAGCGAGCAGTACTTC
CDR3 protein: CASSLASSGSSEQYF

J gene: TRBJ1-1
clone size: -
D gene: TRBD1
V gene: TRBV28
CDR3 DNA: TGTGCCAGCCCCTCGAGGACAGGGATCCCGGGGAACACTGAAGCTTTCTTT
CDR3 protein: CASPSRTGIPGNTEAFF

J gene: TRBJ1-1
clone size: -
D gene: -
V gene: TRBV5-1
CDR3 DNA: TGCGCCAGCAGCCAGAATGGGCGTGGGAGGGCTTTCTTT
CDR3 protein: CASSQNGRGRAFF

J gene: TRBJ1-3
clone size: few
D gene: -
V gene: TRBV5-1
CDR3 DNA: TGCGCCAGCAGCCCCGGAGCCGGGACTAAAGGAAACACCATATATTTT
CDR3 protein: CASSPGAGTKGNTIYF

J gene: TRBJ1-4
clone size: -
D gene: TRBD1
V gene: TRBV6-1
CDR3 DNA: TGTGCCAGCACCCCCGGAGACAGGGGGGCTGAAAAACTGTTTTTT
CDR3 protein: CASTPGDRGAEKLFF

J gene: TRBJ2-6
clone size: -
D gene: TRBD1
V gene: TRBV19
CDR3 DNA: TGTGCCAGTAGTCGGGATTTACAGGGGGCGTTGGGGGCCAACGTCCTGACTTTC
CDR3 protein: CASSRDLQGALGANVLTF

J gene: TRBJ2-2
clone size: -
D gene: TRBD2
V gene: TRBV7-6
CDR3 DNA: TGTGCCAGCAGCTTAGTTACTAGCGGGATCCCGAACACCGGGGAGCTGTTTTTT
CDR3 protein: CASSLVTSGIPNTGELFF

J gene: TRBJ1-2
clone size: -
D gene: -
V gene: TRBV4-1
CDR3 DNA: TGCGCCAGCAGCCCCTGGGGCCAGCTAGACTATGGCTACACCTTC
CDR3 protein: CASSPWGQLDYGYTF

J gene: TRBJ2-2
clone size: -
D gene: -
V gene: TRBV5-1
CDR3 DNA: TGCGCCAGCAGCTTAAGGGAGGATGACACCGGGGAGCTGTTTTTT
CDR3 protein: CASSLREDDTGELFF

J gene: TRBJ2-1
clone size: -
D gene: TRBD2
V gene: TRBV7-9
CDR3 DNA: TGTGCCAGCAGCTTAGACCCTAGCGGAAACTACAATGAGCAGTTCTTC
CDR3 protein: CASSLDPSGNYNEQFF

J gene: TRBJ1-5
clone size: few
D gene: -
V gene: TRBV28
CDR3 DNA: TGTGCCAGCAGTTTATTTGAGGTGTTCACTGATCAGCCCCAGCATTTT
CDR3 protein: CASSLFEVFTDQPQHF

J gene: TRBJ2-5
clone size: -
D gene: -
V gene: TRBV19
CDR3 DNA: TGCGCCAGTAGTATGGAAACCGGGATTCCCTTGGAGACCCAGTACTTC
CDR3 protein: CASSMETGIPLETQYF

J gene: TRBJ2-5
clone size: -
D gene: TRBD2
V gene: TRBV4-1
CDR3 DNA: TGCGCCAGCAGCCAAGTGGCGGGAGGTGGAGAGACCCAGTACTTC
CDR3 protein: CASSQVAGGGETQYF

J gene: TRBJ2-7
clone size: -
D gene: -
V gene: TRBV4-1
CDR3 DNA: TGCGCCAGCAGCCAAGGCTGGGACACCTACGAGCAGTACTTC
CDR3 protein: CASSQGWDTYEQYF

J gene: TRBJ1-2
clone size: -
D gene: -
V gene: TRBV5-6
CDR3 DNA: TGTGCCAGCAGCTTCTCGGGGGTTGGCTACACCTTC
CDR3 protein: CASSFSGVGYTF

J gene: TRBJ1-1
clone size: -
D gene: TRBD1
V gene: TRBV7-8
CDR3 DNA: TGTGCCAGCAGCAAACAGGGGAGGACTGAAGCTTTCTTT
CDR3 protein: CASSKQGRTEAFF